This T cell receptor (beta chain) originates from a study of STAT5B mutations in CD4+ large granular lymphocyte leukemia. Notes on the study in general: Main leukemic clonotypes were patient-specific, but 20% to 25% appeared at low frequency elsewhere.

This CDR3 is built from 16 residues. The V end was cut by 3 bases, the J end by 0 bases, with 9 bases between. Germline loops: CDR1 SNHLY, CDR2 FYNNEI. Profiling relied on immunoSEQ multiplex PCR, and the TCRdb table lists in-frame clones only, not all of them. The sample has about 38,000 clones, around 75% seen once. Comments on this clone: Its antigen is not known.

The chain is built from TRBV2 and TRBJ2-6, with D perhaps TRBD1 or TRBD2 (5 bases each). The receptor was isolated from a human donor in good health. The sequenced sample consisted of CD4+ T cells from blood buffy coats. The CDR3 loop reads CASSEGRNSGANVLTF. As DNA, the CDR3 is TGTGCCAGCAGTGAGGGACGAAACTCTGGGGCCAACGTCCTGACTTTC.